The rows below give T cell receptor beta chains drawn from one sample of a study of response to subunit inactivated influenza vaccine. MiXCR, run by TCRdb on the RT-PCR reads, gives a single entry per CDR3 protein. Of 450,000 to 500,000 distinct CDR3 sequences listed, approximately 11% are singletons. This material consisted of PBMCs from blood, taken about 40 days after vaccination. The receptors shown here come from a man aged 50 or older who received an inactivated influenza vaccine. The CDR3 runs from the conserved cysteine through the conserved F or W. D genes are given only for firm matches. Expanded clones are given a class, and other clones once, few, many or no size at all.

-	-	TRBV27	TRBJ2-7	CASRRDGGSYEQYF	TGTGCCAGCAGGAGGGACGGGGGATCCTACGAGCAGTACTTC
few	-	TRBV10-3	TRBJ1-5	CAISDGDFNQPQHF	TGTGCCATCAGTGACGGAGATTTCAATCAGCCCCAGCATTTT
few	TRBD2	TRBV7-6	TRBJ2-1	CASSSVTTSGSFSYNEQFF	TGTGCCAGCAGCTCGGTGACAACTAGCGGGAGTTTCTCCTACAATGAGCAGTTCTTC
-	-	TRBV7-7	TRBJ2-5	CASSLAEAGNQYF	TGTGCTAGCAGCTTAGCAGAGGCAGGGAACCAGTACTTC
many	TRBD1	TRBV12-3/TRBV12-4	TRBJ2-7	CASSLGQTTYEQYF	TGTGCCAGCAGTCTGGGACAGACTACCTACGAGCAGTACTTC
once	TRBD1	TRBV18	TRBJ2-1	CASSLAGGPKYEQFF	TGTGCCAGCTCACTGGCAGGGGGTCCCAAATATGAGCAGTTCTTC
few	-	TRBV20-1	TRBJ2-7	CSASGLALYEQYF	TGCAGTGCTAGCGGCCTAGCTCTCTACGAGCAGTACTTC
few	-	TRBV7-3	TRBJ2-1	CASSLNSGLPVFF	TGTGCCAGCAGCTTAAATTCGGGACTTCCCGTCTTCTTC
-	-	TRBV6-2/TRBV6-3	TRBJ1-1	CASSIIHSLLTEAFF	TGTGCCAGCAGTATAATACACAGCCTCCTCACTGAAGCTTTCTTT
few	TRBD2	TRBV7-9	TRBJ2-3	CASSVRRLAGVADTQYF	TGTGCCAGCAGCGTACGACGACTAGCGGGAGTCGCAGATACGCAGTATTTT
many	TRBD2	TRBV7-2	TRBJ2-1	CASSLAMGLEKFF	TGTGCCAGCAGCTTAGCCATGGGACTAGAGAAGTTCTTC
many	-	TRBV6-6	TRBJ2-2	CASSYRISVELFF	TGTGCCAGCAGTTACCGGATTTCTGTGGAGCTGTTTTTT